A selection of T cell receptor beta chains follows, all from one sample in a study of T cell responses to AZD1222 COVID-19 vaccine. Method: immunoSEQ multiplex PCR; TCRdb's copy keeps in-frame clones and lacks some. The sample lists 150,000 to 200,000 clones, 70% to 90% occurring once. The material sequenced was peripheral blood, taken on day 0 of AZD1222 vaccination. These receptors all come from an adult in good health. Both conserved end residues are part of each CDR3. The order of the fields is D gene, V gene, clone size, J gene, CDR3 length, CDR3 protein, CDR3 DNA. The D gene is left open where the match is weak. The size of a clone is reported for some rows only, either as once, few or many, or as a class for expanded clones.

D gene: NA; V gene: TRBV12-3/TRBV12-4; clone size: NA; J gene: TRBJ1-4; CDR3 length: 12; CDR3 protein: CASSYGGLGSFF; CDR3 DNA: TGTGCCAGCAGTTACGGGGGCCTGGGGTCGTTTTTT
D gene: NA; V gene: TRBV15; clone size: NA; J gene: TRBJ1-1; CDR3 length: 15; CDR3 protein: CATRKGVGMDTEAFF; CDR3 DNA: TGTGCCACCAGGAAGGGGGTGGGTATGGACACTGAAGCTTTCTTT
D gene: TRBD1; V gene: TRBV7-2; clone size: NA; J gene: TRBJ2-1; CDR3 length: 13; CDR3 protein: CASSLARQGEQFF; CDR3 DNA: TGTGCCAGCAGCTTAGCGAGACAGGGCGAGCAGTTCTTC
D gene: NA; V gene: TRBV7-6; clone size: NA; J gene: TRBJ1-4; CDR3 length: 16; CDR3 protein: CASSLAYSGLNEKLFF; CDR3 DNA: TGTGCCAGCAGCTTAGCGTATTCAGGGTTAAACGAAAAACTGTTTTTT
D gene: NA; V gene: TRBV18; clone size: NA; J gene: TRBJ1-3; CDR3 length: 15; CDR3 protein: CASSPQRTESNTIYF; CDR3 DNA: TGTGCCAGCTCACCACAGAGGACCGAGTCAAACACCATATATTTT
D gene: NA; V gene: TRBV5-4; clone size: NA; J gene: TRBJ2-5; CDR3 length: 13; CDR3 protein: CASSFRGKETQYF; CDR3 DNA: TGTGCCAGCAGCTTCAGGGGCAAAGAGACCCAGTACTTC
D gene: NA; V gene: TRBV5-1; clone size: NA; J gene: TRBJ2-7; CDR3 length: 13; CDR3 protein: CASAEGTFYEQYF; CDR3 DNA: TGCGCCAGCGCGGAGGGGACGTTTTACGAGCAGTACTTC
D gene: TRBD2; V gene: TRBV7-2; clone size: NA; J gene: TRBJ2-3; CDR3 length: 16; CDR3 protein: CASSLARLAGSDTQYF; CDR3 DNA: TGTGCCAGCAGCTTAGCCCGGCTAGCGGGATCAGATACGCAGTATTTT
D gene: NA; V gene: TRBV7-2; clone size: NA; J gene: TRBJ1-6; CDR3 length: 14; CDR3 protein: CASSVQGDSSTLHF; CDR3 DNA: TGTGCCAGCAGCGTCCAAGGGGACTCGTCAACCCTCCACTTT
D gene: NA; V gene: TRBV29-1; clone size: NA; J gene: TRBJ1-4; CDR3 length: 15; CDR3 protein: CSVAGTPATNEKLFF; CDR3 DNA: TGCAGCGTTGCCGGGACACCGGCAACTAATGAAAAACTGTTTTTT
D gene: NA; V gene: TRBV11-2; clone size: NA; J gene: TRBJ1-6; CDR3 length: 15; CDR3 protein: CASSLGSTLGSPLHF; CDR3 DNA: TGTGCCAGCAGCTTAGGATCTACTTTGGGATCACCCCTCCACTTT
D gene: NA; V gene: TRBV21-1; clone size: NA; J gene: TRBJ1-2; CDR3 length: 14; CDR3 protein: CASSTSTGSYGYTF; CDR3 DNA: TGTGCCAGCAGCACGTCGACAGGGAGCTATGGCTACACCTTC
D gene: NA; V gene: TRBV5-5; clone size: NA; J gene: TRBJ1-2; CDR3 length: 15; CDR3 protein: CASSLSTGLNYGYTF; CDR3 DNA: TGTGCCAGCAGCTTGAGTACAGGGTTAAACTATGGCTACACCTTC
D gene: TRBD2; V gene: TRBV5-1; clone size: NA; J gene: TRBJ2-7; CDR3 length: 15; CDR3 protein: CASSKLAGVSHEQYF; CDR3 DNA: TGCGCCAGCAGCAAGCTAGCGGGAGTATCCCACGAGCAGTACTTC
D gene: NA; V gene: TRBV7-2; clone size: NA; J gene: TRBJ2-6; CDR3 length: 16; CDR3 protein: CASSLAGSLGANVLTF; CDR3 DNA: TGTGCCAGCAGCTTGGCAGGGTCCCTGGGGGCCAACGTCCTGACTTTC
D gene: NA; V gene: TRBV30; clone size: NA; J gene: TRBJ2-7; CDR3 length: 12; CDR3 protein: CAWAANSYEQYF; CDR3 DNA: TGTGCCTGGGCTGCAAATTCCTACGAGCAGTACTTC
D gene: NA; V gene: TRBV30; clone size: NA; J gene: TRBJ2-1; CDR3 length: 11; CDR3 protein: CAWSLGTEQFF; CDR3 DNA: TGTGCCTGGAGCCTAGGCACTGAGCAGTTCTTC
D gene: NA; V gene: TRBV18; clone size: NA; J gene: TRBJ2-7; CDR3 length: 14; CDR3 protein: CASSKTGTSYEQYF; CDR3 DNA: TGTGCCAGCTCTAAAACAGGGACATCCTACGAGCAGTACTTC
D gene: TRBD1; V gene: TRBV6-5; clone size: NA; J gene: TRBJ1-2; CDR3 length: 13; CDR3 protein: CASSGGWRYGYTF; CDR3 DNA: TGTGCCAGTTCAGGGGGCTGGCGATATGGCTACACCTTC
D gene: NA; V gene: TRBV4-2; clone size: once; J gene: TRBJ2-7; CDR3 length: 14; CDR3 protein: CASSQGSDFYEQYF; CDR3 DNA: TGTGCCAGCAGCCAAGGGTCGGACTTCTACGAGCAGTACTTC
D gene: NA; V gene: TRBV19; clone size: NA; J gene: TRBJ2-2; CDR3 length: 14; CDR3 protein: CASSIRTHTGELFF; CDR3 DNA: TGTGCCAGTAGTATAAGGACCCACACCGGGGAGCTGTTTTTT
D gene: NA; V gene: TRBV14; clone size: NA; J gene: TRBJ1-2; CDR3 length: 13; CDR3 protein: CASSLRGNYGYTF; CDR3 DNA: TGTGCCAGCAGCCTCAGAGGGAACTATGGCTACACCTTC
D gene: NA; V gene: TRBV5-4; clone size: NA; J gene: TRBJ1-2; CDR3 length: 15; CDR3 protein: CASSDRRGAPYGYTF; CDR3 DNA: TGTGCCAGCAGCGATCGGAGGGGCGCCCCCTATGGCTACACCTTC
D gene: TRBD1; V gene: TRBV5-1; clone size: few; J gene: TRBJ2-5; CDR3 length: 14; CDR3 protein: CASSATGPQETQYF; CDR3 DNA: TGCGCCAGCAGCGCGACAGGGCCCCAAGAGACCCAGTACTTC
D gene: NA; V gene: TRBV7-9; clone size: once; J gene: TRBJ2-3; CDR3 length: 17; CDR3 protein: CASSLVGRLGGGDTQYF; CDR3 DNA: TGTGCCAGCAGCTTAGTGGGACGGCTAGGAGGGGGGGATACGCAGTATTTT
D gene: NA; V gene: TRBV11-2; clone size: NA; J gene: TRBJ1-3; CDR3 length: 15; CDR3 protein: CASSLDRWFGNTIYF; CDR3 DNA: TGTGCCAGCAGCTTAGATCGTTGGTTTGGAAACACCATATATTTT
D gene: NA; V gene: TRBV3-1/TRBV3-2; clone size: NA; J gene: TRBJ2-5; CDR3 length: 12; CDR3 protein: CASSQDYADQYF; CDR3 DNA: TGTGCCAGCAGCCAAGACTACGCAGACCAGTACTTC
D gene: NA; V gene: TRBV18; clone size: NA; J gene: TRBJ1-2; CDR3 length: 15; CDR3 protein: CASSPVRVSSYGYTF; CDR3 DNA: TGTGCCAGCTCACCGGTAAGGGTGAGCAGCTATGGCTACACCTTC
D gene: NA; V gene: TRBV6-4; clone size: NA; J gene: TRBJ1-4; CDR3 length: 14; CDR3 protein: CASSDSGDNEKLFF; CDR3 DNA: TGTGCCAGCAGTGACTCGGGGGATAATGAAAAACTGTTTTTT
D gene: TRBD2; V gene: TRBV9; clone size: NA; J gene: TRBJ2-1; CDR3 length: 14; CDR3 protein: CASSTSGGSGEQFF; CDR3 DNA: TGTGCCAGCAGCACTAGCGGGGGTTCGGGTGAGCAGTTCTTC
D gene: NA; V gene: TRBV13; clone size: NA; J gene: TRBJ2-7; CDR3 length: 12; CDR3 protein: CASSVGQLRQYF; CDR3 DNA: TGTGCCAGCAGCGTCGGACAGCTTCGGCAGTACTTC
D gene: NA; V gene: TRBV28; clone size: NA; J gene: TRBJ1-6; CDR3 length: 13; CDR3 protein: CASSLGVSSPLHF; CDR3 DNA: TGTGCCAGCAGCCTAGGGGTTTCATCACCCCTCCACTTT
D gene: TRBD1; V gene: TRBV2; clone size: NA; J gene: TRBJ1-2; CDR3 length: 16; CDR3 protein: CASRTSRQGKSYGYTF; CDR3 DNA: TGTGCCAGCAGAACGTCAAGACAGGGAAAGAGCTATGGCTACACCTTC
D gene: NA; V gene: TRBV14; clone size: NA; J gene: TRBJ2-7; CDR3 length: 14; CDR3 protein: CASSQAGATYEQYF; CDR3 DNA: TGTGCCAGCAGCCAAGCGGGCGCGACCTACGAGCAGTACTTC
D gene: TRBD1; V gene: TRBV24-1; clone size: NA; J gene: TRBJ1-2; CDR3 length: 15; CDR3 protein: CATSVDGTGGYGYTF; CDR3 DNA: TGTGCCACCAGTGTCGACGGGACAGGGGGTTATGGCTACACCTTC
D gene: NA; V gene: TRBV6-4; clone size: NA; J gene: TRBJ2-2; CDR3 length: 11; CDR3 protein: CASIATGELFF; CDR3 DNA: TGTGCCAGCATTGCTACCGGGGAGCTGTTTTTT
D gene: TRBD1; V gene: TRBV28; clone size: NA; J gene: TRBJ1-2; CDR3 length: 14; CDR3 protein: CASSQGTASAGYTF; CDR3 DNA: TGTGCCAGCAGTCAAGGGACAGCCTCCGCTGGCTACACCTTC
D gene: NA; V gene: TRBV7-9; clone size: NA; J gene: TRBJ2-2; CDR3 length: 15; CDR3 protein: CASSLEAGFTGELFF; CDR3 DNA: TGTGCCAGCAGCTTAGAGGCGGGATTCACCGGGGAGCTGTTTTTT
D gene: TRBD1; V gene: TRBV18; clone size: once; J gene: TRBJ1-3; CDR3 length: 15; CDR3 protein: CASSPKDRFGNTIYF; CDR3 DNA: TGTGCCAGCTCACCCAAGGACAGGTTCGGAAACACCATATATTTT
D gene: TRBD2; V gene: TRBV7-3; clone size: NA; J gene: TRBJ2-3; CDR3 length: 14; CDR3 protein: CASSLGLAGDTQYF; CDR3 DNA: TGTGCCAGCAGTTTAGGACTAGCGGGAGATACGCAGTATTTT
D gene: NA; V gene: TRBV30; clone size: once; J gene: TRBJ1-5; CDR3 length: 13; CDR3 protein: CAWSQNLVGPQHF; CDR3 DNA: TGTGCCTGGAGCCAAAATTTAGTTGGGCCCCAGCATTTT
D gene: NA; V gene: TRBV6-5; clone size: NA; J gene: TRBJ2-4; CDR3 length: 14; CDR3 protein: CASRSGLAKNIQYF; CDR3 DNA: TGTGCCAGCAGATCAGGTCTAGCCAAAAACATTCAGTACTTC
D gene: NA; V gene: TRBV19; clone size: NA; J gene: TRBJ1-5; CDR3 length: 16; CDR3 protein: CASSIEVGVGNQPQHF; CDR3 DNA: TGTGCCAGTAGTATAGAGGTGGGGGTAGGAAATCAGCCCCAGCATTTT
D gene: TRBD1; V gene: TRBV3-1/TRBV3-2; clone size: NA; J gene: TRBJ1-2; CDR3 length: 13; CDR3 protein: CASSQGQGDGYTF; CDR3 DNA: TGTGCCAGCAGCCAAGGGCAGGGGGACGGCTACACCTTC
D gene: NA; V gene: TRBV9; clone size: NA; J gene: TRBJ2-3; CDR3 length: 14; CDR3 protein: CASSPRAQADTQYF; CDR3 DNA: TGTGCCAGCAGCCCAAGGGCCCAGGCGGATACGCAGTATTTT
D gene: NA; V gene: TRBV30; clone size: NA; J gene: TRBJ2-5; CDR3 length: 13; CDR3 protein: CAWSVLGSGTQYF; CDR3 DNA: TGTGCCTGGAGTGTACTAGGATCGGGGACCCAGTACTTC
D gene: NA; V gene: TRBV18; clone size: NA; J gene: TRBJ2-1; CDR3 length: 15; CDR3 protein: CASSPPFTGNNEQFF; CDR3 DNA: TGTGCCAGCTCACCACCCTTTACAGGGAACAATGAGCAGTTCTTC
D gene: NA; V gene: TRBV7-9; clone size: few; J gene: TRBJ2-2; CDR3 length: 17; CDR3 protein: CASSANTGLRGTGELFF; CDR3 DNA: TGTGCCAGCAGCGCCAACACGGGACTTAGGGGGACCGGGGAGCTGTTTTTT
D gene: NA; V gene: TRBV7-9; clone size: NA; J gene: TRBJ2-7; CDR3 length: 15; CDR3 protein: CASSNNPTTTYEQYF; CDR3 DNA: TGTGCCAGCAGTAACAACCCCACAACTACCTACGAGCAGTACTTC